These 17 T cell receptor beta chains were sequenced from one sample in a study of T cell repertoires in cytomegalovirus infection. TCRdb reanalysed the reads using MiXCR and keeps one entry per CDR3 protein. The sample records 200,000 to 300,000 distinct CDR3 sequences, less than 9.5% being singletons. Material: PBMCs. Receptors originate from a human donor in good health (CMV status not recorded). Some clones in this sample may be carry-over from other donors' samples.

At least ten counts were recorded for this clonotype. This rearrangement joins TRBV12-3 or TRBV12-4 to TRBJ2-7; TRBD2 aligns across 9 bases. V lost 6 bases and J lost 4; bases outside the gene matches: 7. The length of the CDR3 is 14 residues. The CDR3 DNA sequence: TGTGCCAGCAGACCATCTAGCGGGGTATACGAGCAGTACTTC. Protein sequence: CASRPSSGVYEQYF.

There are many counts of this clonotype. V gene TRBV7-2 combines with J gene TRBJ1-2; no reliable D call. In germline, CDR1 is SGHTA, CDR2 FQGNSA. V was pared by 5 bases and J by 3 bases, with 13 bases between. This CDR3 has 14 amino acids. This chain's CDR3 is CASSGLTSDYGYTF. CDR3 in DNA: TGTGCCAGCAGCGGACTTACCAGTGACTATGGCTACACCTTC. Filled out from reference TRBV7-2 and TRBJ1-2, the complete variable domain reads GAGVSQSPSNKVTEKGKDVELRCDPISGHTALYWYRQSLGQGLEFLIYFQGNSAPDKSGLPSDRFSAERTGGSVSTLTIQRTQQEDSAVYLCASSGLTSDYGYTFGSGTRLTVV.

The rearrangement joins TRBV28 to TRBJ2-1; TRBD1 might be the D (7 bases). The V gene's germline CDR1 is MDHEN and CDR2 SYDVKM. V was pared by 6 bases and J by 6 bases, with 15 bases between. This CDR3 has 14 residues. The CDR3 sequence: CASREGAGFNEQFF. CDR3 coding DNA: TGTGCCAGCAGGGAGGGGGCCGGGTTCAATGAGCAGTTCTTC.

In this sample, this clonotype turned up many times. The V call is TRBV7-2, the J call TRBJ2-3; 7 bases are a match to TRBD2. The CDR3 covers 15 residues. Germline trimming cut 5 bases from V and 5 bases from J; bases unmatched to any gene: 10. CDR1 and CDR2 from the germline V gene are SGHTA and FQGNSA. CDR3 loop: CASSKDRGLQDTQYF. CDR3 coding DNA: TGTGCCAGCAGCAAAGACCGGGGACTACAAGATACGCAGTATTTT.

Ten or more counts support this clonotype. The genes are TRBV28 and TRBJ1-2; no firm D call. Germline V gene sequence: CDR1 MDHEN, CDR2 SYDVKM. CDR3 length: 14 amino acids. Trimming removed 1 base at V and 4 bases at J, with 10 bases between. CDR3 DNA sequence: TGTGCCAGCAGTTTATCATGGACCGGCTATGGCTACACCTTC. As protein: CASSLSWTGYGYTF.

This clonotype was counted at least ten times. The chain carries TRBV7-2 and TRBJ2-2; 9 bases line up with TRBD2. Germline V gives CDR1 SGHTA, CDR2 FQGNSA. This CDR3 spans 16 amino acids. The junction had 9 bases not matched to a gene; V was cut back by 3 bases and J by 7 bases. CDR3 sequence reads: CASSFLGLAGSGELFF. DNA for the CDR3: TGTGCCAGCAGCTTCCTGGGGCTAGCGGGGAGCGGGGAGCTGTTTTTT.

Ten or more counts support this clonotype. The chain links TRBV6-6 to TRBJ1-1; TRBD1 is a possible D gene (5 bases). Deletions cut 2 bases from V and 2 bases from J, with 9 bases between. The CDR3 covers 14 residues. Germline V lookup: CDR1 MNHNY, CDR2 SVGAGI (reference sequence). CDR3 sequence: CASSYGGRNTEAFF. CDR3 nucleotide sequence: TGTGCCAGCAGTTACGGGGGACGTAACACTGAAGCTTTCTTT.

This clonotype occurred many times. The V and J genes are TRBV7-2 and TRBJ1-1, with D possibly TRBD1 on 5 matching bases. The CDR3 loop spans 15 amino acids. The V end lost 3 bases, the J end lost 1 base, and 12 bases lay between the germline ends. Germline values: CDR1 SGHTA, CDR2 FQGNSA. CDR3 sequence reads: CASSFSGTANTEAFF. CDR3 coding DNA: TGTGCCAGCAGCTTTAGCGGGACGGCGAACACTGAAGCTTTCTTT.

In its sample, this clonotype was seen many times. The chain employs TRBV7-2 and TRBJ2-6, with D hard to call. The V gene lost 0 bases and the J gene lost 3 bases, with 0 bases spanning the gap. This CDR3 has 13 amino acids. Germline CDR1 is SGHTA and CDR2 is FQGNSA. CDR3 nucleotide sequence: TGTGCCAGCAGCTTAGCTGGGGCCAACGTCCTGACTTTC. Protein sequence: CASSLAGANVLTF.

This clonotype occurred many times. The rearrangement uses TRBV11-2 and TRBJ1-1; D is uncertain. The V end was cut by 4 bases, the J end by 5 bases, with 11 bases between. Per germline, CDR1 SGHAT and CDR2 FQNNGV. The CDR3 sequence is 13 residues long. The CDR3 spells CASSYLAGTEAFF. In nucleotides, the CDR3 is TGTGCCAGCAGCTACCTGGCGGGAACTGAAGCTTTCTTT.

In DNA, the CDR3 is TGCAGTGCTAGAGAAGGGGGCGACCTTCACACTGAAGCTTTCTTT. Translating gives CSAREGGDLHTEAFF. The rearrangement uses TRBV20-1 and TRBJ1-1, with 7 positions matching TRBD1. The junction had 7 bases not matched to a gene; V was cut back by 0 bases and J by 3 bases. Looked up from germline, CDR1 is DFQATT and CDR2 is SNEGSKA (reference sequence). CDR3 length equals 15 residues.

A few counts support this clonotype. The V call is TRBV19, the J call TRBJ1-5, with D possibly matching TRBD1 (6 bases). The CDR3 runs 14 residues. In germline, CDR1 is LNHDA, CDR2 SQIVND (reference sequence). Trimming shortened V by 5 bases and J by 2 bases, and 10 bases separated the two germline ends. CDR3 protein: CASSRDTGNQPQHF. CDR3 coding DNA: TGTGCCAGTAGTCGGGACACCGGCAATCAGCCCCAGCATTTT. Full variable domain (rest looked up from reference TRBV19 and TRBJ1-5): DGGITQSPKYLFRKEGQNVTLSCEQNLNHDAMYWYRQDPGQGLRLIYYSQIVNDFQKGDIAEGYSVSREKKESFPLTVTSAQKNPTAFYLCASSRDTGNQPQHFGDGTRLSIL.

J is TRBJ2-1 and V is TRBV7-9; 7 bases fit TRBD1. Per germline, CDR1 SEHNR and CDR2 FQNEAQ (reference sequence). Germline trimming cut 5 bases from V and 3 bases from J; bases unmatched to any gene: 7. This CDR3 is built from 15 residues. The CDR3 reads CASSRGQTLYNEQFF. Here the CDR3 DNA reads TGTGCCAGCAGCCGGGGACAGACCCTCTACAATGAGCAGTTCTTC.

The genes are TRBV5-1 and TRBJ2-1, with TRBD1 matching over 8 bases. V was pared by 4 bases and J by 0 bases, with 9 bases of the junction left unmatched. This CDR3 spans 17 amino acids. The germline V gene has CDR1 SGHRS and CDR2 YFSETQ. CDR3 amino acids: CASSGPGQEHSYNEQFF. The CDR3 DNA sequence: TGCGCCAGCAGCGGCCCGGGACAGGAGCACTCCTACAATGAGCAGTTCTTC.

This clonotype was counted only a few times. The chain has TRBV24-1 and TRBJ1-2; 8 bases match TRBD1. Unmatched junction bases numbered 15, after V lost 3 bases and J lost 4 bases. Per the germline V gene, CDR1 is KGHDR and CDR2 is SFDVKD. This CDR3 is built from 18 residues. This CDR3 reads CATSDTPGQGRRAYGYTF. The CDR3 nucleotides are TGTGCCACCAGTGATACTCCCGGACAGGGAAGAAGGGCCTATGGCTACACCTTC.

This clonotype was counted a few times. As DNA, the CDR3 is TGCAGTGCTAGCCCAGGGGGGGGTTTGTCCAATCAGCCCCAGCATTTT. Protein product: CSASPGGGLSNQPQHF. This chain joins TRBV20-1 and TRBJ1-5, with 7 bases fitting TRBD1. The J segment lost 3 bases and the V segment lost 3 bases, leaving 11 bases of the junction unmatched. The CDR3 totals 16 residues. Germline V CDR1 and CDR2: DFQATT, SNEGSKA (reference sequence).

The chain joins TRBV7-2 to TRBJ2-5, with 7 bases matching TRBD2. CDR3 length equals 13 residues. J gave up 7 bases and V 3 bases, and 5 bases lay outside the gene matches. Germline loops: CDR1 SGHTA, CDR2 FQGNSA. The CDR3 spells CASSFAGAGTQYF. CDR3 in DNA: TGTGCCAGCAGCTTCGCGGGAGCGGGGACCCAGTACTTC.